These 18 T cell receptor beta chains came from one sample sequenced in a study of control samples from healthy donors and cancer patients. Only in-frame clones appear in the TCRdb table, and some are missing; sequencing was by immunoSEQ multiplex PCR. The sample holds approximately 120,000 clones; approximately 87% are singletons and the top ten take about 3%. The sequencing input was blood. The receptors here all came from a man in his sixties in good health.

A single count supports this clone. This chain uses TRBV10-1 with TRBJ1-6; TRBD1 matches at 9 bases. With 4 bases clipped from V and 9 bases from J, the junction kept 7 bases outside the gene matches. The CDR3 runs to 15 residues. Looked up from germline, CDR1 is WNHNN and CDR2 is SYGVQD (reference sequence). The CDR3 DNA reads TGCGCCAGCAGTGCGGACGGACAGGGGACTTCACCCCTCCACTTT. Translating gives CASSADGQGTSPLHF.

The J gene is TRBJ1-3, the V gene TRBV2; 9 positions agree with TRBD1. V lost 6 bases and J lost 0; bases outside the gene matches: 3. Germline V gives CDR1 SNHLY, CDR2 FYNNEI. There are 15 residues in the CDR3. CDR3 coding DNA: TGTGCCAGCAGGGGACAGGGACGCTCTGGAAACACCATATATTTT. This translates into CASRGQGRSGNTIYF.

CDR3 loop: CASSQVGGAGSDEQFF. The CDR3 DNA is TGCGCCAGCAGCCAAGTAGGGGGCGCAGGGAGTGATGAGCAGTTCTTC. The chain recombines TRBV4-1 with TRBJ2-1; 7 bases are shared with TRBD1. The CDR3 is made up of 16 amino acids. Per germline, CDR1 MGHRA and CDR2 YSYEKL. With 1 base clipped from V and 8 bases from J, the junction kept 11 bases outside the gene matches.

This chain joins TRBV27 and TRBJ1-2; D is unclear. Looked up from germline, CDR1 is MNHEY and CDR2 is SMNVEV (reference sequence). Trimming removed 2 bases at V and 5 bases at J, with 9 bases between. CDR3 length: 13 amino acids. CDR3 region: CASSLTAGYGYTF. DNA of the CDR3: TGTGCCAGCAGTTTAACCGCGGGATATGGCTACACCTTC.

V usage is TRBV11-2 and J usage is TRBJ1-2, with D possibly TRBD1 on 5 matching bases. Looked up from germline, CDR1 is SGHAT and CDR2 is FQNNGV. Trimming stripped 5 bases from V and 3 bases from J, with 10 bases between. This CDR3 is built from 13 residues. The CDR3 DNA sequence: TGTGCCAGCAGCCGGGACGGGTACTATGGCTACACCTTC. This gives the protein CASSRDGYYGYTF.

The chain has TRBV7-2 and TRBJ2-3, with D possibly being TRBD2 (7 bases). The V end lost 2 bases, the J end lost 1 base, and 13 bases lay between the germline ends. This CDR3 has 16 residues. Germline V gives CDR1 SGHTA, CDR2 FQGNSA. The CDR3 DNA follows: TGTGCCAGCAGCTTACAGGGGACTACCGGCACAGATACGCAGTATTTT. This encodes CASSLQGTTGTDTQYF. Drawing the rest from reference TRBV7-2 and TRBJ2-3, the complete variable domain is GAGVSQSPSNKVTEKGKDVELRCDPISGHTALYWYRQSLGQGLEFLIYFQGNSAPDKSGLPSDRFSAERTGGSVSTLTIQRTQQEDSAVYLCASSLQGTTGTDTQYFGPGTRLTVL.

V usage is TRBV9 and J usage is TRBJ2-2, with 10 positions matching TRBD2. The CDR3 extends over 18 amino acids. From germline, CDR1 is SGDLS and CDR2 YYNGEE. Trimming cost V 0 bases and J 0 bases; bases outside gene matches: 5. The CDR3 nucleotides read TGTGCCAGCAGCGTAGTGGTACTAGCGGGAACGAACACCGGGGAGCTGTTTTTT. It yields the protein CASSVVVLAGTNTGELFF.

This clone appeared a few times. The chain has TRBV7-2 and TRBJ1-5; D not certain. Per the germline V gene, CDR1 is SGHTA and CDR2 is FQGNSA. The CDR3 is 14 residues long. Trimming removed 4 bases from V and 3 bases from J, with 10 bases in between. CDR3 DNA sequence: TGTGCCAGCAGCTCAGACGGTAACAATCAGCCCCAGCATTTT. It translates to CASSSDGNNQPQHF.

The V and J genes are TRBV24-1 and TRBJ2-1; D tentatively fits TRBD1 or TRBD2 (5 bases each). Per germline, CDR1 KGHDR and CDR2 SFDVKD. Trimming cost V 4 bases and J 1 base, with 10 bases left between them. CDR3 length: 15 amino acids. In nucleotides, the CDR3 is TGTGCCACCAGTGAAGGGACGGGATCCTACAATGAGCAGTTCTTC. Amino acids: CATSEGTGSYNEQFF.

This chain links TRBV3-1 (or the pseudogene TRBV3-2) with TRBJ1-3, with D possibly being TRBD1 (5 bases). Trimming shortened V by 8 bases and J by 2 bases, and 13 bases separated the two germline ends. Per the germline V gene, CDR1 is LGHDT and CDR2 is YNNKEL (reference sequence). The CDR3 has 14 residues. This CDR3 reads CASSTSTAGNTIYF. The CDR3 DNA reads as TGTGCCAGCTCTACATCGACAGCTGGAAACACCATATATTTT.

The chain carries TRBV11-3 and TRBJ2-3; D is perhaps TRBD1 or TRBD2 (5 bases each). Germline V gene lookup returns CDR1 SGHNT and CDR2 YENEEA. Trimming cost V 1 base and J 2 bases, with 10 bases left between them. The CDR3 has 15 amino acids. CDR3 bases: TGTGCCAGCAGCTTAGGGGGGACCCCCACAGATACGCAGTATTTT. Its translation: CASSLGGTPTDTQYF.

The rearrangement uses TRBV19 and TRBJ2-6, with D unresolved. Germline-derived CDR1 and CDR2 are LNHDA and SQIVND (reference sequence). CDR3 size: 14 residues. Trimming shortened V by 1 base and J by 4 bases, and 5 bases separated the two germline ends. The CDR3 DNA sequence: TGTGCCAGTAGTATAGGTGGCGGGGCCAACGTCCTGACTTTC. Its translation is CASSIGGGANVLTF.

The J gene is TRBJ2-2, the V gene TRBV28; 9 bases match TRBD1. Germline CDR1 reads MDHEN; CDR2 reads SYDVKM. V shed 2 bases, J shed 10 bases, and the junction held 5 bases outside the gene matches. The CDR3 spans 14 residues. The CDR3 region is CASSLRQGGEELFF. The CDR3 DNA follows: TGTGCCAGCAGTTTAAGACAGGGGGGCGAGGAGCTGTTTTTT.

About this clone itself: Relative to the germline gene, one junction end is altered; a read error may explain this. The chain employs TRBV6-6 and TRBJ2-2; 16 bases align to TRBD2. The CDR3 runs to 16 residues. Germline CDR1 and CDR2: MNHNY and SVGAGI (reference sequence). Here the CDR3 DNA reads TGTGCCAGCAGGTTCGGGACTAGCGGGGGGGCCGGAGAGCTGTTTTTT. Encoded protein: CASRFGTSGGAGELFF.

The chain links TRBV5-4 to TRBJ2-1, with a weak D call TRBD1 (6 bases). Germline V lookup: CDR1 SGHNT, CDR2 YYREEE (reference sequence). This CDR3 contains 16 residues. The V and J ends lost 6 bases and 0 bases respectively, with 16 bases between them. The CDR3 spells CASKNIMDSSYNEQFF. The CDR3 DNA sequence: TGTGCCAGCAAAAACATTATGGACAGCTCCTACAATGAGCAGTTCTTC.

The rearrangement joins TRBV19 to TRBJ1-1; TRBD1 aligns across 8 bases. Germline V gene data show CDR1 as LNHDA and CDR2 as SQIVND (reference sequence). This CDR3 is 17 amino acids long. J gave up 3 bases and V 5 bases, and 14 bases lay outside the gene matches. CDR3 nucleotides: TGTGCCAGTAGTCGACGGACAGGGTGGGGGGTGGACACTGAAGCTTTCTTT. Amino acids: CASSRRTGWGVDTEAFF.

The chain joins TRBV4-2 to TRBJ2-3; 15 bases are shared with TRBD2. The germline CDR1 and CDR2 sequences are LGHNA and YNFKEQ. V shed 3 bases and J 5 bases; nucleotides not matched to a gene: 6. The CDR3 has 17 amino acids. CDR3 nucleotide sequence: TGTGCCAGCAGCCAGGGGACTAGCGGGGGGTCCCTAGATACGCAGTATTTT. It is translated as CASSQGTSGGSLDTQYF.

This clone was seen more than once but under ten times. This sequence joins TRBV6-5 and TRBJ1-1; D unclear. The CDR3 consists of 13 residues. The V end lost 6 bases, the J end lost 4 bases, and 12 bases lay between the germline ends. Germline V lookup: CDR1 MNHEY, CDR2 SVGAGI. The CDR3 bases are TGTGCCAGCAGCCCCTCGCGGGGCACTGAAGCTTTCTTT. This codes for CASSPSRGTEAFF.